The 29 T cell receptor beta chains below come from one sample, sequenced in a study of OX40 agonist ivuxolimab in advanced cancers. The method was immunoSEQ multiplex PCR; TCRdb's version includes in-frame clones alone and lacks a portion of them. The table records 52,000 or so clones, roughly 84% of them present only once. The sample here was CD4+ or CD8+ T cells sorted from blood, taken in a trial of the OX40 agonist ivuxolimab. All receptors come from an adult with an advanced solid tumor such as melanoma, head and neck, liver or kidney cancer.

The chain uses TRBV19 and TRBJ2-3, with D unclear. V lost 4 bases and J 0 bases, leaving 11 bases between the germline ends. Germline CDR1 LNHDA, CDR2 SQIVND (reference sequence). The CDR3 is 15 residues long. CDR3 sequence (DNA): TGTGCCAGTAGTAGCAGAACTACTAGCACAGATACGCAGTATTTT. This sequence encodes CASSSRTTSTDTQYF.

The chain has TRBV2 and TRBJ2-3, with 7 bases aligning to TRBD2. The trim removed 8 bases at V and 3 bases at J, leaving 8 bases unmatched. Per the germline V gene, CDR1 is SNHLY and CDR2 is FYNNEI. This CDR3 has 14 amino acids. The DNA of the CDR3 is TGTGCCAGCGGGGCGCTAGCGGTAACAGATACGCAGTATTTT. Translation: CASGALAVTDTQYF.

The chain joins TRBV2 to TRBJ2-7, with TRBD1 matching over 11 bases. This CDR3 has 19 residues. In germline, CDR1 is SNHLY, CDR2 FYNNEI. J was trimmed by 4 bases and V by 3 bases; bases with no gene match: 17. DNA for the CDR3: TGTGCCAGCAGTGAGGGGACAGGGGGAGCGTGGAGCGGGAGTTACGAGCAGTACTTC. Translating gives CASSEGTGGAWSGSYEQYF.

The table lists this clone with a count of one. The CDR3 DNA sequence: TGTGCCAGCGGATCTGGGACAGGGACACAACTGTTTTTT. Amino acid sequence: CASGSGTGTQLFF. This chain links TRBV27 with TRBJ1-4; 9 positions match TRBD1. The CDR3 is 13 amino acids. The germline V gene has CDR1 MNHEY and CDR2 SMNVEV (reference sequence). The V segment lost 8 bases and the J segment 12 bases; nucleotides outside the gene matches: 10.

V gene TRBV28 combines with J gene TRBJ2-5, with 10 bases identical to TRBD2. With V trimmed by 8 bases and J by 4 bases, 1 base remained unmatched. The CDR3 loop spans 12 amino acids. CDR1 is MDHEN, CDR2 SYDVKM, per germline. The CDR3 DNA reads TGTGCCAGCCTAGCGGGAGCAGAGACCCAGTACTTC. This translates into CASLAGAETQYF.

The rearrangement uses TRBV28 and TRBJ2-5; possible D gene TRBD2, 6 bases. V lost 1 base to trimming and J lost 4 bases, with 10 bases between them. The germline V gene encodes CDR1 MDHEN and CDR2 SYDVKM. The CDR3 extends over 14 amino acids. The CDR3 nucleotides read TGTGCCAGCAGTTTATCGGGAGCGGGAGAGACCCAGTACTTC. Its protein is CASSLSGAGETQYF.

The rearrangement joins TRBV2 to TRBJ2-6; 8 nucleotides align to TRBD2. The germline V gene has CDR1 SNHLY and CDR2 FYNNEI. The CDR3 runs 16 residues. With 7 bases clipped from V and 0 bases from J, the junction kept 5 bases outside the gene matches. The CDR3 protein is CASIASGSSGANVLTF. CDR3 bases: TGTGCCAGCATCGCTAGCGGGTCCTCTGGGGCCAACGTCCTGACTTTC.

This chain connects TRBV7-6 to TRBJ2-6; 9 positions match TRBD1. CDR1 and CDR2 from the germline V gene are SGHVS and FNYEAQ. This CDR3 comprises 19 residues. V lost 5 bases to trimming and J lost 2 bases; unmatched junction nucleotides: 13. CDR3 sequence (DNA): TGTGCCAGCAGCCGCACCGCCGGGACAGGGAGCGCTGGGGCCAACGTCCTGACTTTC. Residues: CASSRTAGTGSAGANVLTF.

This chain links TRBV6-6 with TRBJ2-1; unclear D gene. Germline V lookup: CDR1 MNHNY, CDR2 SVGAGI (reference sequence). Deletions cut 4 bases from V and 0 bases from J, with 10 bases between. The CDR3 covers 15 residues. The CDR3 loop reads CASSSGSSSYNEQFF. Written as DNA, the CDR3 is TGTGCCAGCAGTTCGGGCAGCTCCTCCTACAATGAGCAGTTCTTC.

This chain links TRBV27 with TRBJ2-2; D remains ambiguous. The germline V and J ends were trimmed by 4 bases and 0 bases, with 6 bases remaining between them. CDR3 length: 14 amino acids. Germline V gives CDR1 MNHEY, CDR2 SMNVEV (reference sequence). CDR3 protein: CASSSTANTGELFF. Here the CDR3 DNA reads TGTGCCAGCAGTTCTACAGCGAACACCGGGGAGCTGTTTTTT.

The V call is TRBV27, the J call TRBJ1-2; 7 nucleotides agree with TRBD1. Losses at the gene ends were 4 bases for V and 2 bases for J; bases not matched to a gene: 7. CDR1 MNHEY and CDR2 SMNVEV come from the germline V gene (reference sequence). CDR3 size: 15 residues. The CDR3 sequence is CASSSATGTNYGYTF. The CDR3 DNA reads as TGTGCCAGCAGTTCAGCGACAGGGACGAACTATGGCTACACCTTC.

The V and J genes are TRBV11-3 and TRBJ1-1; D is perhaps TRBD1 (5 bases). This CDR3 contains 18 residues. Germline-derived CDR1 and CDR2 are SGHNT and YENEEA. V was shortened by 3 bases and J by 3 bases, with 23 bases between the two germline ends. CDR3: CASSFPHRDPGDHTEAFF. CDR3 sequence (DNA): TGTGCCAGCAGCTTTCCCCACCGGGACCCCGGGGACCACACTGAAGCTTTCTTT. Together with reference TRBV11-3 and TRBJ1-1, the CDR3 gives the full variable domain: EAGVVQSPRYKIIEKKQPVAFWCNPISGHNTLYWYLQNLGQGPELLIRYENEEAVDDSQLPKDRFSAERLKGVDSTLKIQPAELGDSAVYLCASSFPHRDPGDHTEAFFGQGTRLTVV.

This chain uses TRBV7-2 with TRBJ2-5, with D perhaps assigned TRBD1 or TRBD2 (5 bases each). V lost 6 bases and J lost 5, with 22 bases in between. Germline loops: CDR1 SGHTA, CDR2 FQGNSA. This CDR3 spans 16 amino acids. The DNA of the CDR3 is TGTGCCAGCAGACAATGGGCCCAGAGGGGCGCGGAGACCCAGTACTTC. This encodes CASRQWAQRGAETQYF.

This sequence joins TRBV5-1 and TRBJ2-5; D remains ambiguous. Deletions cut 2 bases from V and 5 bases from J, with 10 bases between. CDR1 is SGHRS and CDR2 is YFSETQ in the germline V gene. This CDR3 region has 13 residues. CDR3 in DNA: TGCGCCAGCAGCTTCCCCGGGCGGGAGACCCAGTACTTC. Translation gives CASSFPGRETQYF.

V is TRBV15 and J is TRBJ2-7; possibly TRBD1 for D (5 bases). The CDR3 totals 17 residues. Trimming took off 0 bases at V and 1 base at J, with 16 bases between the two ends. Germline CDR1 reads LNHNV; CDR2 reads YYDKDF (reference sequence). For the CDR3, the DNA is TGTGCCACCAGCAGAGATGCTGAGGCAGACAGTTCCTACGAGCAGTACTTC. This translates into CATSRDAEADSSYEQYF.

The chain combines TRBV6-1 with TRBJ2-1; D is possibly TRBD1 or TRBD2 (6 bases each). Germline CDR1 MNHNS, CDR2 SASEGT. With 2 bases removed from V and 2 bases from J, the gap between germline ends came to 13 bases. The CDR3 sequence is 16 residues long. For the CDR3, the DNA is TGTGCCAGCAGTGAATTAGGGGGGTTACCCTACAATGAGCAGTTCTTC. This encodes CASSELGGLPYNEQFF.

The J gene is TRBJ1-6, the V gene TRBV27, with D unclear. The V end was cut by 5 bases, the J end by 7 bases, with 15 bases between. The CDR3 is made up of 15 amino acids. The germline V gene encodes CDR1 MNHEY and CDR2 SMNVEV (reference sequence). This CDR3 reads CASSLDAGRNSPLHF. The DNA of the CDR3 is TGTGCCAGCAGTCTGGACGCCGGTCGCAATTCACCCCTCCACTTT.

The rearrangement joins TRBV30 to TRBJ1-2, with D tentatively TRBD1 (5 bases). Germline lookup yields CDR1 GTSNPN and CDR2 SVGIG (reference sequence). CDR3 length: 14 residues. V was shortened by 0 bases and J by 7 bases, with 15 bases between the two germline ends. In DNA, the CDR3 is TGTGCCTGGAGTGTATCGGCAGGGTCAATTGGCTACACCTTC. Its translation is CAWSVSAGSIGYTF.

CDR3 residues: CASSFSSQGNIQYF. In DNA form, the CDR3 reads TGTGCCAGCAGCTTTTCAAGCCAGGGAAACATTCAGTACTTC. The chain combines TRBV7-2 with TRBJ2-4; D is perhaps TRBD1 (5 bases). Trimming removed 3 bases at V and 6 bases at J, with 12 bases between. The CDR3 has 14 residues. The V gene's germline CDR1 is SGHTA and CDR2 FQGNSA. Full variable domain (outside the CDR3, taken from reference TRBV7-2 and TRBJ2-4): GAGVSQSPSNKVTEKGKDVELRCDPISGHTALYWYRQSLGQGLEFLIYFQGNSAPDKSGLPSDRFSAERTGGSVSTLTIQRTQQEDSAVYLCASSFSSQGNIQYFGAGTRLSVL.

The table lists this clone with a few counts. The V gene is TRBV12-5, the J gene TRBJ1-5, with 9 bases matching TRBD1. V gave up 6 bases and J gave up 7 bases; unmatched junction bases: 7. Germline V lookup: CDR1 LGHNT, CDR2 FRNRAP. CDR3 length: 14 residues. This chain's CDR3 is CASGPDRGVQPQHF. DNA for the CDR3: TGTGCTAGTGGACCCGACAGGGGGGTCCAGCCCCAGCATTTT.

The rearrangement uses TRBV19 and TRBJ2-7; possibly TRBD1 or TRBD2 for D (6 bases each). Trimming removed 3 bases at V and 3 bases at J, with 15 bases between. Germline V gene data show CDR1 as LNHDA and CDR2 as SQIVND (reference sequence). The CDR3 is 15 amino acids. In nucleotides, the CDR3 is TGTGCCAGTAGTATCTCGCGGGACAAGGACTACGAGCAGTACTTC. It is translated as CASSISRDKDYEQYF.

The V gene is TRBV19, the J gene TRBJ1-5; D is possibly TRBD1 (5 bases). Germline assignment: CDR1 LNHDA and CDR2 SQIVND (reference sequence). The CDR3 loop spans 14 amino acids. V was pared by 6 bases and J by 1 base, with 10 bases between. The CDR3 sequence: CASRSAGSNQPQHF. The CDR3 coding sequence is TGTGCCAGTAGGTCCGCAGGGAGCAATCAGCCCCAGCATTTT.

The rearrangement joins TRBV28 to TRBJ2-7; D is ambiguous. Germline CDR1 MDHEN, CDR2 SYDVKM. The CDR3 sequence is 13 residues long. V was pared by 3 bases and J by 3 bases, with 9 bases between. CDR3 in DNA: TGTGCCAGCAGTTTTGACCCGAGCTACGAGCAGTACTTC. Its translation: CASSFDPSYEQYF. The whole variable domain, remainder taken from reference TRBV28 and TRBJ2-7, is DVKVTQSSRYLVKRTGEKVFLECVQDMDHENMFWYRQDPGLGLRLIYFSYDVKMKEKGDIPEGYSVSREKKERFSLILESASTNQTSMYLCASSFDPSYEQYFGPGTRLTVT.

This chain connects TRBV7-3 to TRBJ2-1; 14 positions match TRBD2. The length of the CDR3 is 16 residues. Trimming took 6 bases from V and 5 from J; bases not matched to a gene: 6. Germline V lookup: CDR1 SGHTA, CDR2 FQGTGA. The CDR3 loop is CASRLGLAGVDNEQFF. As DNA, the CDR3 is TGTGCCAGCAGGCTGGGACTAGCGGGAGTTGACAATGAGCAGTTCTTC.

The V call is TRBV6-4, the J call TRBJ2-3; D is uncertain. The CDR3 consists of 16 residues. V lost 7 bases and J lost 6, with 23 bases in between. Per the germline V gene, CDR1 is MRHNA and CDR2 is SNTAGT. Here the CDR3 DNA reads TGTGCCAGCACTGCACGGGCGGTCGCACTGGCGGATACGCAGTATTTT. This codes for CASTARAVALADTQYF.

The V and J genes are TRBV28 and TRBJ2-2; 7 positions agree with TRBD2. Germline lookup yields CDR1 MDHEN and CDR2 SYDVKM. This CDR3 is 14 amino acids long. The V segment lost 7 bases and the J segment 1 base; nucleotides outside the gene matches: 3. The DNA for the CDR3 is TGTGCCAGCAAAGAGCGGGAGAACACCGGGGAGCTGTTTTTT. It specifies CASKERENTGELFF.

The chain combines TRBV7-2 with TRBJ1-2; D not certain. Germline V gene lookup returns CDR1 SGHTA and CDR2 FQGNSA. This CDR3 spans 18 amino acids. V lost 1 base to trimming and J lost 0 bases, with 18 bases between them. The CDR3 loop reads CASSLVGSLGTANYGYTF. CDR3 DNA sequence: TGTGCCAGCAGCTTAGTCGGTTCGCTAGGTACGGCTAACTATGGCTACACCTTC.

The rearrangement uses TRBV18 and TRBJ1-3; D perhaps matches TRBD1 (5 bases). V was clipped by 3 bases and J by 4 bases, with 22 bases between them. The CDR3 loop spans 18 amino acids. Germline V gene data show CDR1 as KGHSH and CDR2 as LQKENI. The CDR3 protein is CASSPSSRAGPKGNTIYF. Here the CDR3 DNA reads TGTGCCAGCTCACCTTCTTCCAGGGCCGGACCCAAAGGAAACACCATATATTTT.

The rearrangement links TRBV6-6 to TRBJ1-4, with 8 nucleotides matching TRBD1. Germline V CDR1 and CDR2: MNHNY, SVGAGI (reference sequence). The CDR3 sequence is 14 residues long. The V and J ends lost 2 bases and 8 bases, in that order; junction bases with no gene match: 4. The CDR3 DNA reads TGTGCCAGCAGTTACGGACAGGGAGAAGAAAAACTGTTTTTT. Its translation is CASSYGQGEEKLFF.